Following are 20 T cell receptor beta chains from one sample sequenced in a study of Graves' ophthalmopathy and Graves' hyperthyroidism. Researchers took RNA transcripts and amplified TCR beta CDR3 regions from them. First-round RT-PCR with HTBI primers preceded a second-round multiplex PCR. Each CDR3 protein is one row after TCRdb ran MiXCR on the multiplex PCR reads. The sample lists about 640,000 distinct CDR3 sequences; about 40% were seen once. The sequencing input was peripheral blood. The receptors were sampled from an adult man with Graves' ophthalmopathy.

This clonotype has a handful of counts. The CDR3 protein is CASSQGLAGRTEAFF. CDR3 nucleotide sequence: TGCGCCAGCAGCCAAGGTCTCGCGGGCCGCACTGAAGCTTTCTTT. This chain uses TRBV4-3 with TRBJ1-1; no definite D call. V dropped 1 base and J dropped 4 bases, with 13 bases sitting between them. The CDR3 consists of 15 residues. Germline V CDR1 and CDR2: LGHNA, YSLEER.

This rearrangement joins TRBV10-3 to TRBJ1-6; 10 bases map to TRBD1. The V segment lost 10 bases and the J segment 8 bases; nucleotides outside the gene matches: 5. Germline V gene data show CDR1 as ENHRY and CDR2 as SYGVKD. The CDR3 length is 13 residues. Written as DNA, the CDR3 is TGTGCCACGCAGGACAGGGGGGATTCACCCCTCCACTTT. Translation: CATQDRGDSPLHF.

As regards this clonotype: A read error is possible here, since a much larger clone lies one base away. The CDR3 coding sequence is TGCAGTGCTAGGAAGACAGGGGGGTTGGAGCGGTACTTC. Its translation is CSARKTGGLERYF. The chain carries TRBV20-1 and TRBJ2-7; 9 bases are a match to TRBD1. The CDR3 covers 13 residues. Germline CDR1 DFQATT, CDR2 SNEGSKA (reference sequence).

This clonotype was counted a few times. The CDR3 DNA reads as TGTGCCAGCAGTTCCTTCCTAGCGGGCTTGGGGGAGCTGTTTTTT. Protein sequence: CASSSFLAGLGELFF. V is TRBV5-4 and J is TRBJ2-2, with 8 bases lining up with TRBD2. The CDR3 extends over 15 amino acids. Germline CDR1 is SGHNT and CDR2 is YYREEE (reference sequence). V lost 5 bases to trimming and J lost 8 bases; unmatched junction nucleotides: 11.

This clonotype was detected many times. This chain uses TRBV7-2 with TRBJ1-3; a possible D gene is TRBD1 (5 bases). Germline CDR1 is SGHTA and CDR2 is FQGNSA. Trimming took off 2 bases at V and 4 bases at J, with 9 bases between the two ends. The CDR3 has 14 amino acids. The CDR3 sequence: CASSLPGIGNTIYF. CDR3 in DNA: TGTGCCAGCAGCTTACCAGGGATCGGAAACACCATATATTTT.

In this sample, this clonotype turned up many times. This sequence joins TRBV6-1 and TRBJ2-7, with 7 bases identical to TRBD2. Germline values: CDR1 MNHNS, CDR2 SASEGT. After removal of 0 bases from V and 6 bases from J, the junction contained 14 bases not matched to a gene. This CDR3 is 17 amino acids long. The CDR3 DNA is TGTGCCAGCAGTGAAGCAGGTCCCGGGACTACGGGGTTCGAGCAGTACTTC. Encoded protein: CASSEAGPGTTGFEQYF.

There are many counts of this clonotype. This chain uses TRBV6-1 with TRBJ1-1; no definite D call. Trimming pared 7 bases from V and 3 bases from J, leaving 6 bases between. This CDR3 is 11 amino acids long. Germline V gives CDR1 MNHNS, CDR2 SASEGT. The CDR3 protein is CASMRYTEAFF. Written as DNA, the CDR3 is TGTGCCAGCATGCGGTACACTGAAGCTTTCTTT.

This rearrangement joins TRBV10-3 to TRBJ1-2; no clear D gene. This CDR3 is built from 16 residues. CDR1 ENHRY and CDR2 SYGVKD come from the germline V gene. The V and J ends lost 5 bases and 4 bases respectively, with 20 bases between them. CDR3 amino acids: CAISLGREYGVYGYTF. For the CDR3, the DNA is TGTGCCATCAGTTTGGGTCGGGAGTATGGAGTCTATGGCTACACCTTC.

The chain combines TRBV29-1 with TRBJ2-2; D is uncertain. Germline V gives CDR1 SQVTM, CDR2 ANQGSEA. This CDR3 comprises 12 residues. The V end lost 7 bases, the J end lost 6 bases, and 12 bases lay between the germline ends. The CDR3 nucleotides read TGCAGCGCCAGCGCCTCGGCCGGGGAGCTGTTTTTT. Its protein product is CSASASAGELFF.

The gene calls are TRBV9 and TRBJ1-3, with D unclear. V dropped 2 bases and J dropped 0 bases, with 9 bases sitting between them. The CDR3 runs to 15 residues. Germline V lookup: CDR1 SGDLS, CDR2 YYNGEE. CDR3 sequence: CASSVTQASGNTIYF. The DNA for the CDR3 is TGTGCCAGCAGCGTGACCCAGGCCTCTGGAAACACCATATATTTT.

A note on this clonotype: Germline is not matched at one junction end, which may reflect a read error. This rearrangement joins TRBV27 to TRBJ2-5; TRBD1 matches 10 bases. The CDR3 runs 14 residues. Germline V CDR1 and CDR2: MNHEY, SMNVEV (reference sequence). The DNA of the CDR3 is TGTGCCAGCAGTTCGGGACAGGGGCAAGAGATCCAGTACTTC. Translated, it gives CASSSGQGQEIQYF.

At least ten counts were recorded for this clonotype. The V and J genes are TRBV5-8 and TRBJ2-2; 7 nucleotides align to TRBD1. The CDR3 sequence is 15 residues long. Germline V lookup: CDR1 SGHTS, CDR2 YDEGEE. V dropped 0 bases and J dropped 5; count of bases not matched to a gene: 4. The CDR3 DNA follows: TGTGCCAGCAGCTTGGAAGGGGGCAGGACCGGGGAGCTGTTTTTT. Translated: CASSLEGGRTGELFF.

The table lists this clonotype with many counts. The DNA for the CDR3 is TGTGCCAGCAGCTCCCGACCCGTCCAAGAGACCCAGTACTTC. It translates to CASSSRPVQETQYF. The chain has TRBV7-9 and TRBJ2-5; no clear D gene. CDR1 and CDR2 from the germline V gene are SEHNR and FQNEAQ (reference sequence). The CDR3 spans 14 residues. With 4 bases removed from V and 1 base from J, the gap between germline ends came to 10 bases.

This clonotype was counted only a few times. V gene TRBV5-4 combines with J gene TRBJ2-2, with D unclear. The CDR3 totals 14 residues. Trimming cost V 2 bases and J 3 bases, with 8 bases left between them. Germline lookup yields CDR1 SGHNT and CDR2 YYREEE (reference sequence). CDR3: CASSFYSYTGELFF. For the CDR3, the DNA is TGTGCCAGCAGCTTTTACAGTTACACCGGGGAGCTGTTTTTT.

This clonotype was counted many times. The chain recombines TRBV7-9 with TRBJ1-3; perhaps TRBD1 as D (6 bases). Trimming shortened V by 3 bases and J by 1 base, and 10 bases separated the two germline ends. The V gene's germline CDR1 is SEHNR and CDR2 FQNEAQ (reference sequence). The CDR3 length is 15 residues. CDR3 bases: TGTGCCAGCAGCTTGTGGGACACTTCTGGAAACACCATATATTTT. Translating gives CASSLWDTSGNTIYF.

This clonotype was counted between two and nine times. This sequence joins TRBV25-1 and TRBJ2-3; no definite D call. The CDR3 loop spans 17 amino acids. CDR1 and CDR2 from the germline V gene are MGHDK and SYGVNS. V shed 3 bases and J shed 0 bases, with 16 bases lying between them. CDR3 DNA sequence: TGTGCCAGCAGTGATTCCCTATGGAAGGAAAGCACAGATACGCAGTATTTT. Translation: CASSDSLWKESTDTQYF.

This rearrangement joins TRBV10-3 to TRBJ1-3; 7 nucleotides match TRBD1. V dropped 5 bases and J dropped 1; count of bases not matched to a gene: 5. The length of the CDR3 is 15 residues. Germline V lookup: CDR1 ENHRY, CDR2 SYGVKD. CDR3 region: CAISSPTGSGNTIYF. The CDR3 DNA reads TGTGCCATCAGTTCCCCGACAGGGTCTGGAAACACCATATATTTT.

This rearrangement joins TRBV19 to TRBJ1-1, with 8 bases lining up with TRBD1. The CDR3 spans 16 residues. V was pared by 6 bases and J by 5 bases, with 14 bases of the junction left unmatched. Germline V gene lookup returns CDR1 LNHDA and CDR2 SQIVND (reference sequence). The chain's CDR3 is CASSEPGQGAGTEAFF. The DNA of the CDR3 is TGTGCCAGTAGCGAGCCCGGACAGGGTGCCGGAACTGAAGCTTTCTTT.

The chain employs TRBV2 and TRBJ1-5; D remains unclear. Trimming took off 5 bases at V and 4 bases at J, with 18 bases between the two ends. Germline V gene data show CDR1 as SNHLY and CDR2 as FYNNEI. The CDR3 totals 16 residues. For the CDR3, the DNA is TGTGCCAGCAGTAGGCGGTCTGGAGGGCATAATCAGCCCCAGCATTTT. It specifies CASSRRSGGHNQPQHF.

In regard to this clonotype: A much larger clone differs from this one at a single base, so this may be a read error. This rearrangement joins TRBV10-3 to TRBJ1-5, with a weak D call TRBD1 (5 bases). The germline gives CDR1 ENHRY, CDR2 SYGVKD. Trimming stripped 5 bases from V and 5 bases from J, with 16 bases between. The CDR3 is 15 amino acids. CDR3: CAISYGGGADQPQHF. Written as DNA, the CDR3 is TGTGCCATCAGTTACGGAGGCGGGGCCGATCAGCCCCAGCATTTT.